This T cell receptor (beta chain) was captured by sequencing in a study of T-cell reconstitution after alpha-beta-depleted transplantation in children. General observations from the study: Elevated TCRbeta diversity at day 60 was traced, in some patients, to surviving recipient T cells and thymic progenitors. The main origin of T-cell counts and diversity one year after transplant was newly produced T cells. Alpha-beta T cells about two months after transplant reportedly derived from several hundred expanded graft clones.

Construction of the TCRbeta library involved unique molecular identifiers. In TCRdb, the PCR reads were re-called with MiXCR into one record per CDR3 protein. The profile covers some 200,000 distinct CDR3 sequences, with 8.4% appearing a single time and 35% taken by the ten largest. This clonotype was detected only a few times. The antigen is undetermined. The TCR comes from a male patient between 2 and 10 years old who had a stem cell transplant for acute myeloid leukemia, so the T cells may come from the graft donor. The specimen comprised PBMCs, mostly from graft donor cells, sampled 360 days after TCRalphabeta/CD19-depleted stem cell transplant.

The CDR3 sequence: CATVDRAKNEQYV. The CDR3 nucleotides are TGTGCCACCGTTGACAGGGCTAAGAACGAGCAGTACGTC. This sequence joins TRBV21-1 and TRBJ2-7; TRBD1, the table's D call, lacks a check against the DNA. TRBV21-1 is labeled a pseudogene. This CDR3 spans 13 amino acids.